Listed below are T cell receptor beta chains from one sample, sequenced in a study of Ad26.COV2.S vaccination and SARS-CoV-2 variants. Generated by immunoSEQ multiplex PCR, the TCRdb table keeps only in-frame clones and is missing some. The sample lists 300,000 to 400,000 clones; around four fifths were seen once. The material sequenced was peripheral blood, taken in a trial of Ad26.COV2.S vaccine versus placebo. The receptor source for this set is a person between 18 and 59 years old who received the Ad26.COV2.S COVID-19 vaccine or a placebo. Both conserved end residues are part of each CDR3. The D gene is left open where the match is weak. Clone size, where shown, is once, few, many, or a class for clones that have expanded.

V gene	clone size	J gene	D gene	CDR3 protein	CDR3 DNA
TRBV5-1	NA	TRBJ2-1	TRBD1	CASSLAGTGLFIEQFF	TGCGCCAGCAGCTTGGCTGGGACAGGGCTTTTTATTGAGCAGTTCTTC
TRBV5-1	NA	TRBJ1-4	NA	CASSLAGGVNEKLFF	TGCGCCAGCAGCTTGGCCGGGGGAGTTAATGAAAAACTGTTTTTT
TRBV5-4	NA	TRBJ1-2	TRBD1	CASSSGTGEGYTF	TGTGCCAGCAGCTCGGGGACAGGGGAGGGTTACACCTTC
TRBV5-4	NA	TRBJ2-3	NA	CASSSRDTDTQYF	TGTGCCAGCAGTTCGAGAGACACAGATACGCAGTATTTT
TRBV10-3	NA	TRBJ1-1	TRBD1	CAISGQGGGTEAFF	TGTGCCATCAGTGGACAGGGGGGAGGGACTGAAGCTTTCTTT
TRBV10-2	NA	TRBJ1-2	TRBD1	CATLQGIGGYTF	TGCGCCACCCTACAGGGGATAGGTGGCTACACCTTC
TRBV7-9	NA	TRBJ2-7	NA	CASSSGTVYEQYF	TGTGCCAGCAGCTCCGGAACGGTCTACGAGCAGTACTTC
TRBV27	NA	TRBJ2-5	TRBD2	CASSKGLAGFQETQYF	TGTGCCAGCAGTAAAGGACTAGCGGGGTTCCAAGAGACCCAGTACTTC
TRBV7-2	NA	TRBJ2-7	NA	CASSFSPSSYEQYF	TGTGCCAGCAGCTTTAGTCCCAGCTCCTACGAGCAGTACTTC
TRBV4-1	once	TRBJ2-1	NA	CASSQVAGTLDGEQFF	TGCGCCAGCAGCCAAGTAGCCGGGACCCTTGACGGTGAGCAGTTCTTC
TRBV7-3	NA	TRBJ2-1	NA	CASSFFASDSEQFF	TGTGCCAGCAGCTTTTTTGCTTCCGACAGTGAGCAGTTCTTC
TRBV5-1	NA	TRBJ2-2	NA	CASSFGGPSTGELFF	TGCGCCAGCAGCTTCGGGGGCCCTTCCACCGGGGAGCTGTTTTTT
TRBV20-1	NA	TRBJ2-5	TRBD2	CSARIAGKGYF	TGCAGTGCTAGAATAGCGGGGAAAGGATACTTC
TRBV28	NA	TRBJ1-2	NA	CASSLGGFGNYGYTF	TGTGCCAGCAGTTTAGGGGGGTTCGGAAACTATGGCTACACCTTC
TRBV11-3	NA	TRBJ2-5	NA	CASRITGEETQYF	TGTGCCAGCCGCATAACAGGAGAAGAGACCCAGTACTTC
TRBV28	NA	TRBJ1-6	NA	CASSEVGYNSPLHF	TGTGCCAGCAGTGAGGTCGGCTATAATTCACCCCTCCACTTT
TRBV28	NA	TRBJ1-4	NA	CASVPHGSRRNEKLFF	TGTGCCAGCGTCCCTCACGGGAGCAGGCGGAATGAAAAACTGTTTTTT
TRBV19	NA	TRBJ2-1	NA	CASSPDRSSYNEQFF	TGTGCCAGTAGTCCGGACAGAAGCTCCTACAATGAGCAGTTCTTC
TRBV6-1	NA	TRBJ1-2	NA	CASSEAPSDYTF	TGTGCCAGCAGTGAAGCCCCTAGCGACTACACCTTC
TRBV9	few	TRBJ1-2	NA	CASSEGGGYGYTF	TGTGCCAGCAGCGAGGGGGGTGGCTATGGCTACACCTTC
TRBV6-1	once	TRBJ1-4	NA	CASSAIQGPTNEKLFF	TGTGCCAGCAGTGCCATTCAGGGGCCAACTAATGAAAAACTGTTTTTT
TRBV5-5	NA	TRBJ2-5	NA	CASSLGLAGQETQYF	TGTGCCAGCAGCTTGGGGTTGGCAGGGCAAGAGACCCAGTACTTC
TRBV11-1	NA	TRBJ2-5	TRBD2	CASSLAGGQETQYF	TGTGCCAGCAGCTTAGCGGGGGGGCAAGAGACCCAGTACTTC
TRBV5-1	NA	TRBJ2-3	NA	CASSLRGADTDTQYF	TGCGCCAGCAGCTTGAGGGGGGCGGACACAGATACGCAGTATTTT
TRBV2	NA	TRBJ2-7	NA	CASSGDTGKSSYEQYF	TGTGCCAGCAGTGGGGACACAGGGAAAAGCTCCTACGAGCAGTACTTC
TRBV20-1	NA	TRBJ2-7	NA	CSASPFDTEQYF	TGCAGTGCTAGTCCTTTTGACACCGAGCAGTACTTC
TRBV7-3	NA	TRBJ2-2	TRBD2	CASSPHTGTSGGLFF	TGTGCCAGCAGCCCCCACACCGGGACTAGCGGGGGGCTGTTTTTT
TRBV4-1	NA	TRBJ1-2	NA	CASSQGAGTVYGYTF	TGCGCCAGCAGCCAAGGAGCAGGCACAGTGTATGGCTACACCTTC
TRBV9	NA	TRBJ2-3	TRBD2	CASSVELAGPYSTDTQYF	TGTGCCAGCAGCGTAGAACTAGCGGGACCTTATAGCACAGATACGCAGTATTTT
TRBV3-1/TRBV3-2	NA	TRBJ2-5	NA	CASSQVSETQYF	TGTGCCAGCAGCCAAGTGTCGGAGACCCAGTACTTC
TRBV4-1	NA	TRBJ1-1	NA	CASSQDRVGDTEAFF	TGCGCCAGCAGCCAAGATCGGGTGGGGGACACTGAAGCTTTCTTT
TRBV28	NA	TRBJ1-2	NA	CASSTGTSYGYTF	TGTGCCAGCAGCACCGGGACCAGCTATGGCTACACCTTC
TRBV6-5	NA	TRBJ1-2	NA	CASRFTTYGYTF	TGTGCCAGCAGGTTCACGACCTATGGCTACACCTTC
TRBV15	NA	TRBJ1-2	NA	CATSRRINRKMKGYTF	TGTGCCACCAGCCGACGAATAAACAGGAAGATGAAAGGCTACACCTTC
TRBV19	few	TRBJ1-6	TRBD1	CASSIKGQGANRSPLHF	TGTGCCAGTAGTATAAAGGGACAGGGGGCGAATAGGTCACCCCTCCACTTT
TRBV3-1/TRBV3-2	NA	TRBJ1-4	NA	CASSPREPTNEKLFF	TGTGCCAGCAGCCCTAGAGAACCAACTAATGAAAAACTGTTTTTT
TRBV30	NA	TRBJ1-1	TRBD1	CAWGDRDTEAFF	TGTGCCTGGGGGGACAGGGACACTGAAGCTTTCTTT
TRBV5-1	NA	TRBJ1-1	NA	CASSLMGQNTEAFF	TGCGCCAGCAGCTTGATGGGGCAGAACACTGAAGCTTTCTTT
TRBV4-2	once	TRBJ1-5	TRBD1	CASSQGTGRNQPQHF	TGTGCCAGCAGCCAAGGGACAGGACGAAATCAGCCCCAGCATTTT
TRBV4-1	NA	TRBJ2-2	TRBD1	CASRLWTGVSGELFF	TGCGCCAGCCGCTTATGGACAGGGGTGAGCGGGGAGCTGTTTTTT
TRBV28	NA	TRBJ2-7	TRBD1	CASSPTGGEQYF	TGTGCCAGCAGTCCAACAGGGGGCGAGCAGTACTTC
TRBV5-4	NA	TRBJ2-4	TRBD2	CASSSRLAGGKNIQYF	TGTGCCAGCAGCTCCCGACTAGCGGGGGGAAAAAACATTCAGTACTTC
TRBV20-1	NA	TRBJ2-1	NA	CSALYNEQFF	TGCAGTGCTTTATACAATGAGCAGTTCTTC
TRBV4-1	NA	TRBJ2-1	TRBD2	CASSPFPTSGGASNEQFF	TGCGCCAGCAGCCCCTTTCCCACAAGCGGGGGGGCCAGCAATGAGCAGTTCTTC
TRBV3-1/TRBV3-2	NA	TRBJ2-3	TRBD2	CASSPQVGLARDTQYF	TGTGCCAGCAGCCCCCAAGTGGGACTAGCTAGAGATACGCAGTATTTT
TRBV3-1/TRBV3-2	few	TRBJ2-7	TRBD1	CASSPATPGGVPYEQYF	TGTGCCAGCAGCCCGGCCACACCAGGGGGTGTCCCCTACGAGCAGTACTTC
TRBV11-3	NA	TRBJ2-2	NA	CASSGSRVSGELFF	TGTGCCAGCAGCGGTAGTCGCGTCTCCGGGGAGCTGTTTTTT